Shown below are 27 T cell receptor beta chains from a single sample sequenced in a study of blood T cell repertoires in COVID-19. Sequencing used immunoSEQ multiplex PCR; TCRdb keeps in-frame clones, though not all of them. The sample carries about 170,000 clones, around nine tenths recorded once. The sample comprised peripheral blood. These receptors all stem from a young man with active or convalescent COVID-19.

V gene TRBV15 combines with J gene TRBJ1-5; D might be TRBD1 (6 bases). There are 15 residues in the CDR3. The germline V and J ends were trimmed by 4 bases and 1 base, with 11 bases remaining between them. The germline CDR1 and CDR2 sequences are LNHNV and YYDKDF (reference sequence). The DNA of the CDR3 is TGTGCCACCAGCAAGAGGGGGGGAAGCAATCAGCCCCAGCATTTT. This codes for CATSKRGGSNQPQHF.

The chain links TRBV2 to TRBJ2-3; 9 bases are shared with TRBD2. CDR1 and CDR2 (germline): SNHLY, FYNNEI. Losses at the gene ends were 8 bases for V and 2 bases for J; bases not matched to a gene: 8. This CDR3 spans 15 amino acids. The CDR3 protein is CASSGLAGFTDTQYF. In DNA, the CDR3 is TGTGCCAGCTCCGGGCTAGCGGGATTCACAGATACGCAGTATTTT.

The chain links TRBV19 to TRBJ2-7; 8 nucleotides align to TRBD2. V lost 5 bases and J lost 8; bases outside the gene matches: 11. CDR3 length: 14 residues. The germline V gene has CDR1 LNHDA and CDR2 SQIVND (reference sequence). CDR3 sequence (DNA): TGTGCCAGTAGTGCCCCCGCGGGAGGCACCAAGCAGTACTTC. Encoded protein: CASSAPAGGTKQYF.

This chain uses TRBV3-1 (or the pseudogene TRBV3-2) with TRBJ2-6, with TRBD2 as a possible D gene (7 bases). V lost 5 bases to trimming and J lost 2 bases, with 19 bases between them. The CDR3 runs to 18 residues. CDR1 and CDR2 (germline): LGHDT, YNNKEL (reference sequence). Written as DNA, the CDR3 is TGTGCCAGCAGCATTTCGGGCATAGGGGGGGCTGGGGCCAACGTCCTGACTTTC. This translates into CASSISGIGGAGANVLTF.

This rearrangement joins TRBV7-8 to TRBJ1-1; 9 nucleotides match TRBD1. The CDR3 totals 16 residues. Germline V gene lookup returns CDR1 SGHVS and CDR2 FQNEAQ. Trimming cost V 5 bases and J 4 bases; bases outside gene matches: 11. The DNA for the CDR3 is TGTGCCAGCAGCGGATGGGACAGGGAAGCGATCACTGAAGCTTTCTTT. Translated: CASSGWDREAITEAFF.

The chain joins TRBV5-6 to TRBJ2-7; 7 bases are a match to TRBD1. Trimming removed 2 bases from V and 3 bases from J; junction bases left unmatched: 5. Germline CDR1 SGHDT, CDR2 YYEEEE. This CDR3 contains 14 residues. The chain's CDR3 is CASSFAPGGYEQYF. DNA of the CDR3: TGTGCCAGCAGCTTCGCTCCAGGGGGCTACGAGCAGTACTTC.

The table lists this clone with a count of one. J is TRBJ2-5 and V is TRBV7-2; 7 nucleotides match TRBD1. The length of the CDR3 is 15 residues. V was pared by 5 bases and J by 1 base, with 7 bases of the junction left unmatched. Germline CDR1 and CDR2: SGHTA and FQGNSA. CDR3 residues: CASSPDRARQETQYF. The CDR3 DNA is TGTGCCAGCAGCCCTGACAGGGCTCGCCAAGAGACCCAGTACTTC.

The chain uses TRBV10-3 and TRBJ2-2; 7 bases align to TRBD1. Germline lookup yields CDR1 ENHRY and CDR2 SYGVKD. The ends lost 7 bases at V and 1 base at J; junction bases unmatched: 6. This CDR3 contains 15 residues. CDR3 sequence reads: CAITNRQGNTGELFF. Written as DNA, the CDR3 is TGTGCCATCACTAACAGACAGGGGAACACCGGGGAGCTGTTTTTT.

CDR3 nucleotides: TGCGCCAGCACCGGGACATTTAACACTGAAGCTTTCTTT. Translated, it gives CASTGTFNTEAFF. The chain employs TRBV10-2 and TRBJ1-1, with D perhaps matching TRBD1 (6 bases). The CDR3 has 13 amino acids. Deletions cut 7 bases from V and 2 bases from J, with 11 bases between. CDR1 and CDR2 (germline): WSHSY, SAAADI.

The rearrangement uses TRBV10-3 and TRBJ2-5; a possible D gene is TRBD1 (7 bases). V lost 2 bases, J lost 5 bases, and 12 bases lay in between. Germline CDR1 and CDR2: ENHRY and SYGVKD. There are 14 residues in the CDR3. CDR3 residues: CAISEDSGGETQYF. In nucleotides, the CDR3 is TGTGCCATCAGTGAGGACTCAGGGGGGGAGACCCAGTACTTC.

This rearrangement joins TRBV19 to TRBJ1-3; TRBD1 is a possible D gene (6 bases). Germline lookup yields CDR1 LNHDA and CDR2 SQIVND (reference sequence). This CDR3 spans 16 amino acids. Trimming removed 4 bases at V and 0 bases at J, with 13 bases between. CDR3: CASSTDRRPSGNTIYF. DNA of the CDR3: TGTGCCAGTAGTACCGACAGGAGACCCTCTGGAAACACCATATATTTT. The variable domain in full, completed from reference TRBV19 and TRBJ1-3, reads DGGITQSPKYLFRKEGQNVTLSCEQNLNHDAMYWYRQDPGQGLRLIYYSQIVNDFQKGDIAEGYSVSREKKESFPLTVTSAQKNPTAFYLCASSTDRRPSGNTIYFGEGSWLTVV.

This chain connects TRBV5-1 to TRBJ2-1; no reliable D call. From germline, CDR1 is SGHRS and CDR2 YFSETQ. The V end lost 0 bases, the J end lost 2 bases, and 12 bases lay between the germline ends. CDR3 length: 16 residues. The CDR3 DNA follows: TGCGCCAGCAGCTTGGTTCCCCAGTCCGCCTACAATGAGCAGTTCTTC. It is translated as CASSLVPQSAYNEQFF.

CDR3 nucleotide sequence: TGCAGCGTGGAGGACAGGGAATATGGCTACACCTTC. This sequence encodes CSVEDREYGYTF. This chain uses TRBV29-1 with TRBJ1-2; 8 nucleotides match TRBD1. V lost 6 bases, J lost 5 bases, and 5 bases stayed unmatched. Germline assignment: CDR1 SQVTM and CDR2 ANQGSEA. The CDR3 extends over 12 amino acids.

The chain carries TRBV11-3 and TRBJ2-5; the D gene is possibly TRBD2 (6 bases). Germline lookup yields CDR1 SGHNT and CDR2 YENEEA. The CDR3 has 16 amino acids. V lost 1 base and J lost 0, with 12 bases in between. The CDR3 reads CASSLAIVADQETQYF. The CDR3 bases are TGTGCCAGCAGCTTAGCAATAGTAGCGGACCAAGAGACCCAGTACTTC.

The chain's CDR3 is CASSQLNDREQFF. In DNA, the CDR3 is TGCGCCAGCAGCCAACTAAACGACAGGGAGCAGTTCTTC. The V and J genes are TRBV4-3 and TRBJ2-1, with D possibly being TRBD1 (6 bases). From germline, CDR1 is LGHNA and CDR2 YSLEER. V was pared by 2 bases and J by 10 bases, with 12 bases between. The CDR3 length is 13 residues.

V is TRBV5-1 and J is TRBJ1-3; TRBD1 is a possible D gene (5 bases). CDR3 length: 17 amino acids. The germline CDR1 and CDR2 sequences are SGHRS and YFSETQ. V lost 0 bases and J lost 0, with 13 bases in between. The CDR3 DNA sequence: TGCGCCAGCAGCTTGGAAGGACACACGGCCTCTGGAAACACCATATATTTT. This codes for CASSLEGHTASGNTIYF.

V usage is TRBV4-3 and J usage is TRBJ1-1, with unresolved D. The CDR3 spans 14 residues. Germline lookup yields CDR1 LGHNA and CDR2 YSLEER. The V end was cut by 1 base, the J end by 4 bases, with 10 bases between. The CDR3 here is CASSQASGGTEAFF. Written as DNA, the CDR3 is TGCGCCAGCAGCCAAGCGTCAGGAGGCACTGAAGCTTTCTTT.

V usage is TRBV5-1 and J usage is TRBJ2-7; 12 bases are shared with TRBD1. Germline CDR1 SGHRS, CDR2 YFSETQ. Trimming took 0 bases from V and 6 from J; bases not matched to a gene: 7. CDR3 length: 16 amino acids. The CDR3 bases are TGCGCCAGCAGCTTGGGCGGGACAGGGGGCAAGTTCGAGCAGTACTTC. Amino acid sequence: CASSLGGTGGKFEQYF.

This clone was seen just once. The chain couples TRBV7-7 to TRBJ1-3, with a possible D match to TRBD1 (6 bases). V was shortened by 2 bases and J by 0 bases, with 11 bases between the two germline ends. In germline, CDR1 is SSHAT, CDR2 FNYEAQ (reference sequence). CDR3 length: 16 residues. The CDR3 loop is CASSLYRAFSGNTIYF. CDR3 DNA: TGTGCCAGCAGCTTATACAGGGCCTTCTCTGGAAACACCATATATTTT.

V is TRBV3-1 (or the pseudogene TRBV3-2) and J is TRBJ1-1, with 9 bases identical to TRBD1. The V segment lost 3 bases and the J segment 2 bases; nucleotides outside the gene matches: 4. Germline V gene lookup returns CDR1 LGHDT and CDR2 YNNKEL (reference sequence). This CDR3 contains 15 residues. CDR3 residues: CASSHATGGNTEAFF. The CDR3 DNA reads as TGTGCCAGCAGCCACGCGACAGGGGGAAACACTGAAGCTTTCTTT.

The chain uses TRBV7-3 and TRBJ2-7; D perhaps matches TRBD1 (6 bases). Germline V lookup: CDR1 SGHTA, CDR2 FQGTGA. This CDR3 has 13 residues. V lost 5 bases and J 2 bases, leaving 10 bases between the germline ends. The CDR3 loop reads CASSPSGAYEQYF. The CDR3, as DNA: TGTGCCAGCAGCCCCTCAGGGGCCTACGAGCAGTACTTC.

The CDR3 spells CATSDSARGDEKLFF. The CDR3 bases are TGTGCCACCAGTGATTCGGCCAGGGGTGATGAAAAACTGTTTTTT. The chain has TRBV24-1 and TRBJ1-4; maybe TRBD1 (6 bases). Germline V gene lookup returns CDR1 KGHDR and CDR2 SFDVKD. The V end was cut by 2 bases, the J end by 6 bases, with 12 bases between. CDR3 length: 15 residues.

The J gene is TRBJ2-1, the V gene TRBV28, with 8 bases fitting TRBD1. This CDR3 is 12 amino acids long. Trimming removed 2 bases from V and 15 bases from J; junction bases left unmatched: 6. CDR1 and CDR2 (germline): MDHEN, SYDVKM. Here the CDR3 reads CASSLRTGPTFF. DNA for the CDR3: TGTGCCAGCAGTTTAAGGACAGGGCCTACGTTCTTC. The variable domain in full, completed from reference TRBV28 and TRBJ2-1, reads DVKVTQSSRYLVKRTGEKVFLECVQDMDHENMFWYRQDPGLGLRLIYFSYDVKMKEKGDIPEGYSVSREKKERFSLILESASTNQTSMYLCASSLRTGPTFFGPGTRLTVL.

This chain uses TRBV19 with TRBJ2-1, with 12 bases aligning to TRBD2. CDR3 length equals 16 residues. Germline V gene lookup returns CDR1 LNHDA and CDR2 SQIVND (reference sequence). With V trimmed by 1 base and J by 3 bases, 1 base remained unmatched. CDR3 bases: TGTGCCAGTAGTATAGGACTAGCGGGGGACTACAATGAGCAGTTCTTC. Translation gives CASSIGLAGDYNEQFF.

V usage is TRBV5-1 and J usage is TRBJ1-1; 10 bases are a match to TRBD1. The germline V gene encodes CDR1 SGHRS and CDR2 YFSETQ. This CDR3 has 15 residues. The J segment lost 5 bases and the V segment lost 5 bases, leaving 9 bases of the junction unmatched. CDR3 sequence (DNA): TGCGCCAGCAGTCGGACAGGGGGAAGTATGACTGAAGCTTTCTTT. Translation: CASSRTGGSMTEAFF.

The V and J genes are TRBV11-3 and TRBJ1-6, with 11 bases identical to TRBD1. V shed 5 bases, J shed 9 bases, and the junction held 9 bases outside the gene matches. From germline, CDR1 is SGHNT and CDR2 YENEEA. The CDR3 runs to 16 residues. Here the CDR3 reads CASSLPGTGGGSPLHF. In DNA, the CDR3 is TGTGCCAGCAGCCTTCCCGGGACAGGGGGAGGTTCACCCCTCCACTTT. Full variable domain (missing parts from reference TRBV11-3 and TRBJ1-6): EAGVVQSPRYKIIEKKQPVAFWCNPISGHNTLYWYLQNLGQGPELLIRYENEEAVDDSQLPKDRFSAERLKGVDSTLKIQPAELGDSAVYLCASSLPGTGGGSPLHFGNGTRLTVT.

The table lists this clone with a count of one. The chain uses TRBV5-1 and TRBJ2-2; 7 bases agree with TRBD2. Germline loops: CDR1 SGHRS, CDR2 YFSETQ. This CDR3 has 14 amino acids. Losses at the gene ends were 0 bases for V and 9 bases for J; bases not matched to a gene: 5. This chain's CDR3 is CASSLATGTRELFF. The CDR3 nucleotides read TGCGCCAGCAGCTTGGCCACCGGGACTAGGGAGCTGTTTTTT.